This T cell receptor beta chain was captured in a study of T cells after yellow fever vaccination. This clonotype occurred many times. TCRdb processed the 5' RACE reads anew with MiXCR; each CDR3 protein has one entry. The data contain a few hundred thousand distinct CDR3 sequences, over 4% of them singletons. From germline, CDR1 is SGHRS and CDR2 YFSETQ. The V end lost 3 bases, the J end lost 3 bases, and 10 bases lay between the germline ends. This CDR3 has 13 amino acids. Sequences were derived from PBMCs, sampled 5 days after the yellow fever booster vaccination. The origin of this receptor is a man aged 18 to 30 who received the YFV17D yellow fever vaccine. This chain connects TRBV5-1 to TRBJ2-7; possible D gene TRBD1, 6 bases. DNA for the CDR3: TGCGCCAGCAGCTCCCTGACAGGCTACGAGCAGTACTTC. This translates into CASSSLTGYEQYF. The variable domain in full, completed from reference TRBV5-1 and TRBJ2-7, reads KAGVTQTPRYLIKTRGQQVTLSCSPISGHRSVSWYQQTPGQGLQFLFEYFSETQRNKGNFPGRFSGRQFSNSRSEMNVSTLELGDSALYLCASSSLTGYEQYFGPGTRLTVT.